This T cell receptor beta chain was recovered during a study of shared clonotypes between healthy human individuals. About the study: Contributing individuals were two females and a few males aged 18 to 49. Study results and limitations: With a few donors compared, approximately 5% of naive CD4 clonotypes were shared.

This clone came up a few times. Its specificity is unknown. As handled by the study authors: Sequence data from immunoSEQ were junction-only and lacked quality scores; consequently, filtering differed. Assay: immunoSEQ multiplex PCR; the TCRdb copy retains only in-frame clones and omits some. V and J calls and clone size are copied from that table; D and trimming were computed from the DNA. The sample includes over a million clones, approximately 76% of them seen just once. Germline V CDR1 and CDR2: MNHNS, SASEGT. The CDR3 covers 14 residues. V was shortened by 6 bases and J by 3 bases, with 15 bases between the two germline ends.

This clonotype was obtained from a man younger than 35 in good health. This chain links TRBV6-1 with TRBJ2-7; D may be TRBD1 or TRBD2 (5 bases each). The sequenced sample was memory CD4+ T cells sorted from blood. Stated subset: CD45RA-negative fraction. For the CDR3, the DNA is TGTGCCAGCAGCCTAGCTACAGGAAACTACGAGCAGTACTTC. Translation gives CASSLATGNYEQYF.